The text below deals with one T cell receptor beta chain. The antigen remains undetermined. V lost 4 bases and J lost 8; bases outside the gene matches: 7. Looked up from germline, CDR1 is SGHRS and CDR2 is YFSETQ. The CDR3 has 13 residues. The data derive from a study of T cell repertoires in cytomegalovirus infection. Study in general: It can be stated that public TCR beta signatures indicated CMV infection as well as a matching HLA type.

Study results and limitations: Individuals carrying CMV plus the relevant HLA were identified by cumulative frequency of public TCR beta families. The ex vivo response showed dominance by HLA-C-restricted CMV-specific TCR beta clonotypes.

TCRdb re-derived calls from the reads in MiXCR, one entry per CDR3 protein. The repertoire holds about 130,000 distinct CDR3 sequences, with about 24% as singletons. The sample consisted of PBMCs, sequenced either directly or after in vitro stimulation (not recorded which). The chain couples TRBV5-1 to TRBJ1-2; 8 positions agree with TRBD1. This receptor was identified in a human donor in good health (CMV status not recorded). Some clones in this sample may be carry-over from other donors' samples. CDR3 DNA sequence: TGCGCCAGCAGCCCGGGACAGGCGGAGGGCTACACCTTC. Its protein product is CASSPGQAEGYTF.